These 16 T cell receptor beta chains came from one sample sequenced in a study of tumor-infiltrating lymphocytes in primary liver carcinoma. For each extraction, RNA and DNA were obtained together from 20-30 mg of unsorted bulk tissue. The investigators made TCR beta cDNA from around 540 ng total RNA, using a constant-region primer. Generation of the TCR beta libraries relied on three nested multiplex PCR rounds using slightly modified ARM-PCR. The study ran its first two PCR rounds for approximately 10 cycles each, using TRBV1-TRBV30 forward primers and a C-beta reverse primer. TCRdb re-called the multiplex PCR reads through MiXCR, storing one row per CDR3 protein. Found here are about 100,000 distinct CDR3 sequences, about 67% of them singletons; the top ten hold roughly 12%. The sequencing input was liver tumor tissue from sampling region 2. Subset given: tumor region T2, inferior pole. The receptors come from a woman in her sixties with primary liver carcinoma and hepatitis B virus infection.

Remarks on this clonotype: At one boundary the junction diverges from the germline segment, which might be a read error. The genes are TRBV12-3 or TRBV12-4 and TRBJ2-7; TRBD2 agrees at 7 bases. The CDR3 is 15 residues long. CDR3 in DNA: TGTGCCAGCACTCCTTGGCTAGCGGCCACCTACGGGCAGTACTTC. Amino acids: CASTPWLAATYGQYF.

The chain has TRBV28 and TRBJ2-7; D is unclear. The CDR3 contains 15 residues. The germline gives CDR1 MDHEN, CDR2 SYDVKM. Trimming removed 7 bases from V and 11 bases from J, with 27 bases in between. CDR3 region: CASTTRDPLSYEEYF. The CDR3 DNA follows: TGTGCCAGCACCACCCGAGACCCTCTCTCCTACGAAGAGTACTTC.

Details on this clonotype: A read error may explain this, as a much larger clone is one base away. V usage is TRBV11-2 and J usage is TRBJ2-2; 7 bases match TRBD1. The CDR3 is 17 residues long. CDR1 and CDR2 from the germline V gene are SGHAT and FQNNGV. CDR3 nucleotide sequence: TGTGCCAACAGCCTCAGATCGGTTGGGGACAGATCCGGGGAGCTGTTTTTT. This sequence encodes CANSLRSVGDRSGELFF.

This chain's CDR3 is CASRPERGGGNEQFF. The DNA for the CDR3 is TGTGCCAGCAGGCCTGAAAGGGGGGGGGGTAATGAGCAGTTCTTC. The rearrangement uses TRBV12-3 or TRBV12-4 and TRBJ2-1, with D possibly matching TRBD2 (7 bases). The CDR3 extends over 15 amino acids. Trimming took 6 bases from V and 7 from J, leaving 19 bases between them.

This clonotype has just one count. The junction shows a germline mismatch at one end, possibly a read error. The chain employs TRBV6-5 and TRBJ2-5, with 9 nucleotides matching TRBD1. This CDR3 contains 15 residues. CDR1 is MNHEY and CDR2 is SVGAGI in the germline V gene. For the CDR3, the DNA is TGTGCTAGCAGTGTCCGGGACAGGGCCCAAGAGAACCAGTACTTC. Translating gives CASSVRDRAQENQYF.

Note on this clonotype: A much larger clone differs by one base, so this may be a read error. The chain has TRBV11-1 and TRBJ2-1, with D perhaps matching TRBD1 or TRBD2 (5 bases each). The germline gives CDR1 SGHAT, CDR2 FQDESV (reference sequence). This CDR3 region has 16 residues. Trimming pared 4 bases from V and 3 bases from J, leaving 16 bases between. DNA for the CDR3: TGTGCCAGCAGCTCCCGTAACGGGGCGAACTACAATGAGCAGTTCTTC. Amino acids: CASSSRNGANYNEQFF.

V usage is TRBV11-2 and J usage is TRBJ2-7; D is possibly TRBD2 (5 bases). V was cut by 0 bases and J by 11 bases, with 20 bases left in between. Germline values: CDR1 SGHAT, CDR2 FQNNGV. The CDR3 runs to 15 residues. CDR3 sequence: CASSLDSWGVSTKYF. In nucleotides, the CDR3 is TGTGCCAGCAGCTTAGATTCGTGGGGAGTATCGACAAAGTACTTC. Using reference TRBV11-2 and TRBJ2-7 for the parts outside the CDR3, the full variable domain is EAGVAQSPRYKIIEKRQSVAFWCNPISGHATLYWYQQILGQGPKLLIQFQNNGVVDDSQLPKDRFSAERLKGVDSTLKIQPAKLEDSAVYLCASSLDSWGVSTKYFGPGTRLTVT.

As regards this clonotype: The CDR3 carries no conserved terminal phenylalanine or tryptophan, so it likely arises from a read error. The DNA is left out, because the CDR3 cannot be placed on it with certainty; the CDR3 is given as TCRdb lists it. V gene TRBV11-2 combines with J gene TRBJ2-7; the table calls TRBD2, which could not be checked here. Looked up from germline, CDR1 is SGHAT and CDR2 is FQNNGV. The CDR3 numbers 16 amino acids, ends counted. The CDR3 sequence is CASTTPGREASGEQRY.

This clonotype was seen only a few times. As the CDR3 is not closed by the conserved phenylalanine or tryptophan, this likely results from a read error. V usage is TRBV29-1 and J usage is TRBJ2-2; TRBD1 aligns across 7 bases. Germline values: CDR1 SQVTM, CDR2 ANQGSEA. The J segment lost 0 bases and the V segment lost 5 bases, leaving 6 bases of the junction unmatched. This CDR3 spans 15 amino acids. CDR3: CSVILGQPNTGELFY. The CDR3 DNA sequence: TGCAGCGTTATTCTGGGACAGCCGAACACCGGGGAGCTGTTTTAT.

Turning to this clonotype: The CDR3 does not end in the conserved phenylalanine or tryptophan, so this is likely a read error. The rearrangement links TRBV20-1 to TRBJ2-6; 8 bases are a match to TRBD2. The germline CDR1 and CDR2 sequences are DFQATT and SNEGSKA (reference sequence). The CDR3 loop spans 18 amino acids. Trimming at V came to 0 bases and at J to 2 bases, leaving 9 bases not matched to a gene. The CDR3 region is CSARDLRGGSPGANVLTS. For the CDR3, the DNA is TGCAGTGCTAGAGATCTTCGGGGGGGGTCCCCTGGGGCCAACGTCCTGACTTCC.

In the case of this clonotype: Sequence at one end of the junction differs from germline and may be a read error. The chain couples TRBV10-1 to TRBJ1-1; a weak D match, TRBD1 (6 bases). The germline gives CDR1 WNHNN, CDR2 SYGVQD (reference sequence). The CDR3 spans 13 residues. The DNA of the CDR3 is TGCTCCAGCAGTGCGGACAGCCACACTGAAGTTTTCTTT. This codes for CSSSADSHTEVFF.

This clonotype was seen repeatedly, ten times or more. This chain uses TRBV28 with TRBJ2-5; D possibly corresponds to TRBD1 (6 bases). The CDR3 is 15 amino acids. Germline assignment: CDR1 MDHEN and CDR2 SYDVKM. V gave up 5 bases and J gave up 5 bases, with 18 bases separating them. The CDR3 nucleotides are TGTGCCAGCAGTGCCTCAGGGGCAGTTAGGGAGACCCAGTACTTC. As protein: CASSASGAVRETQYF.

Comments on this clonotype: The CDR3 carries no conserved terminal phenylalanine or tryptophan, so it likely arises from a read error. The CDR3 region is CASSTRQTNTKAFL. CDR3 DNA sequence: TGTGCCAGCAGCACACGACAGACTAACACTAAAGCTTTCTTA. This chain joins TRBV5-8 and TRBJ1-1; a weak D match, TRBD1 (5 bases). Germline CDR1 is SGHTS and CDR2 is YDEGEE. This CDR3 spans 14 amino acids.

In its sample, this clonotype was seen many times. The CDR3 region has the DNA TGCGCCAGCTGGGGGCTCTACGAGCAGTACTTC. As protein: CASWGLYEQYF. The chain is built from TRBV10-2 and TRBJ2-7, with D possibly TRBD1 on 6 matching bases. Germline loops: CDR1 WSHSY, CDR2 SAAADI. CDR3 length: 11 amino acids. V was cut by 8 bases and J by 3 bases, with 8 bases left in between.

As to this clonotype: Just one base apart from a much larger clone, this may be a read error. The CDR3 DNA sequence: TGTGCCAGCAGCCCCCTGGGACTAACACCCCCAAAGGACACCGGGGAGCTGTTTTTT. It specifies CASSPLGLTPPKDTGELFF. The chain links TRBV14 to TRBJ2-2; TRBD2 aligns across 7 bases. The germline gives CDR1 SGHDN, CDR2 FVKESK. CDR3 length equals 19 residues. J gave up 3 bases and V 4 bases, and 17 bases lay outside the gene matches.

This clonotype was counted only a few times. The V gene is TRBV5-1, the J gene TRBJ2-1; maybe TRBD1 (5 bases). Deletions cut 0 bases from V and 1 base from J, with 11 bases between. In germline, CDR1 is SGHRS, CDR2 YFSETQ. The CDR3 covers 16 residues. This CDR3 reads CASSLDVTDSYNEQFF. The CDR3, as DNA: TGCGCCAGCAGCTTGGATGTGACAGATTCCTACAATGAGCAGTTCTTC.